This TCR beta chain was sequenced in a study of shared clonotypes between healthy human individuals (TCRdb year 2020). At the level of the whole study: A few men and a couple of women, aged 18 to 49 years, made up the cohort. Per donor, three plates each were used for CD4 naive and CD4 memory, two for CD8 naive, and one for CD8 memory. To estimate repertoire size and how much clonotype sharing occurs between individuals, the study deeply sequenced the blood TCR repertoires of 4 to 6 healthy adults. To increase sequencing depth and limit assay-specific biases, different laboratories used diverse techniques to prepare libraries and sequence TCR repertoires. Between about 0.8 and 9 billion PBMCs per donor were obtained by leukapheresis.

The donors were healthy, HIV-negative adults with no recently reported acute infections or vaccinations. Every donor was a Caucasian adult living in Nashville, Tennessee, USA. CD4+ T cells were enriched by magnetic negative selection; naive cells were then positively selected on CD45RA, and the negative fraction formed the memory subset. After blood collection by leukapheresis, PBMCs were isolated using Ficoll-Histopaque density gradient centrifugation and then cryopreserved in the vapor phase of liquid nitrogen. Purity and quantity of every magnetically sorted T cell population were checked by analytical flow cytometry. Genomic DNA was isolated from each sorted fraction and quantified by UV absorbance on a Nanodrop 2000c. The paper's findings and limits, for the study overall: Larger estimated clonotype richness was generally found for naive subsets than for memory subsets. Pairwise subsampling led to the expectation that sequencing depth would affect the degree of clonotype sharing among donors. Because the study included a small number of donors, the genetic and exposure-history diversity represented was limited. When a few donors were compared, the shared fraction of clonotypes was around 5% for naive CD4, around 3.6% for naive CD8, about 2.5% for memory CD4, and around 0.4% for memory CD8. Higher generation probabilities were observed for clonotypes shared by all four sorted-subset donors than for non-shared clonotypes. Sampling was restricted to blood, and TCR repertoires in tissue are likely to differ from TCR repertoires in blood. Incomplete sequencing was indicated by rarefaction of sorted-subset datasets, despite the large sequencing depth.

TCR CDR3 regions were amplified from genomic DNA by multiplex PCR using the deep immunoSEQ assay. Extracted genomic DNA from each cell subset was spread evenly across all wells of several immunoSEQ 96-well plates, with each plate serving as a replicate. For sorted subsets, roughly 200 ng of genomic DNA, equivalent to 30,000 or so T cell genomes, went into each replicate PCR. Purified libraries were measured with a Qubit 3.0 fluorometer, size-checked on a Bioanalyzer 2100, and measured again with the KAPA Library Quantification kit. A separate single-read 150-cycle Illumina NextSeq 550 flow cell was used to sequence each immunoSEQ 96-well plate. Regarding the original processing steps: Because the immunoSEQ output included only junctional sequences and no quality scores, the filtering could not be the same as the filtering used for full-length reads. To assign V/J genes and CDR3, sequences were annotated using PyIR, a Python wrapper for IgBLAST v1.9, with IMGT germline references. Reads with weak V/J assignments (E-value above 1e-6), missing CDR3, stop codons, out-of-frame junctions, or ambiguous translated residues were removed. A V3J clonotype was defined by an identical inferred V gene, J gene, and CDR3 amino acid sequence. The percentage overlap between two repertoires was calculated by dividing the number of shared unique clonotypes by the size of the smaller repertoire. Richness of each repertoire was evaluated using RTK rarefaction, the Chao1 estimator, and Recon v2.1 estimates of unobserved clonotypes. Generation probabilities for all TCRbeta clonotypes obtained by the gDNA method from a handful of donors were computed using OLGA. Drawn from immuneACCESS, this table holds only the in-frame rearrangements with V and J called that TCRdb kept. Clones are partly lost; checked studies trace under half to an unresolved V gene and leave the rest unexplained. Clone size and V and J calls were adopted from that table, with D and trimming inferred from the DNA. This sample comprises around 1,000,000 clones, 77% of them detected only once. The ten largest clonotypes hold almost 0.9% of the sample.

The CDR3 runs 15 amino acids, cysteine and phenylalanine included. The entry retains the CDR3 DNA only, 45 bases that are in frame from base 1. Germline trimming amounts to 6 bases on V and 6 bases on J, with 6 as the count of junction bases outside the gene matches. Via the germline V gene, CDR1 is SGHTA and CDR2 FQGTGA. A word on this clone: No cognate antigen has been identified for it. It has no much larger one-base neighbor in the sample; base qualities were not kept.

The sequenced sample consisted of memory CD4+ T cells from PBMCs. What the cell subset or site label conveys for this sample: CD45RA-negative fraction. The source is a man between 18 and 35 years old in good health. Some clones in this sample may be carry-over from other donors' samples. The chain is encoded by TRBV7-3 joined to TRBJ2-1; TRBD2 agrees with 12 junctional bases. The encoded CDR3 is CASSSRLAGANEQFF. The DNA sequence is TGTGCCAGCAGTTCACGACTAGCGGGGGCCAATGAGCAGTTCTTC.